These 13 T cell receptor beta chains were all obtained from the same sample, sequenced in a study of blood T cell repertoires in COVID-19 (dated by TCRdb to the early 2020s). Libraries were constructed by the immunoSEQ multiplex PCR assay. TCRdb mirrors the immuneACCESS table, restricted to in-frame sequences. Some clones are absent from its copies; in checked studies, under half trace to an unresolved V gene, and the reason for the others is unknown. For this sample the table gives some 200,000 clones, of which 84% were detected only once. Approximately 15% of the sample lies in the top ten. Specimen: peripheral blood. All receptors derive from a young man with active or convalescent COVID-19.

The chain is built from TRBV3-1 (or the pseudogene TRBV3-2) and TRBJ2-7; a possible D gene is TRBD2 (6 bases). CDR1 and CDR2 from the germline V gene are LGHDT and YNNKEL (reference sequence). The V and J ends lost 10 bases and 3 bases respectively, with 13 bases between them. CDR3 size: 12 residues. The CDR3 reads CATGDWRYEQYF. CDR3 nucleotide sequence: TGTGCCACCGGGGACTGGCGCTACGAGCAGTACTTC.

The CDR3 loop is CASSLGQSTDTQYF. DNA for the CDR3: TGTGCCAGCAGCCTCGGACAGAGCACAGATACGCAGTATTTT. V usage is TRBV7-2 and J usage is TRBJ2-3; tentatively, D is TRBD1 (6 bases). Per the germline V gene, CDR1 is SGHTA and CDR2 is FQGNSA. Trimming removed 5 bases at V and 0 bases at J, with 9 bases between. This CDR3 contains 14 residues. Based on the CDR3 plus reference TRBV7-2 and TRBJ2-3, the full variable domain is GAGVSQSPSNKVTEKGKDVELRCDPISGHTALYWYRQSLGQGLEFLIYFQGNSAPDKSGLPSDRFSAERTGGSVSTLTIQRTQQEDSAVYLCASSLGQSTDTQYFGPGTRLTVL.

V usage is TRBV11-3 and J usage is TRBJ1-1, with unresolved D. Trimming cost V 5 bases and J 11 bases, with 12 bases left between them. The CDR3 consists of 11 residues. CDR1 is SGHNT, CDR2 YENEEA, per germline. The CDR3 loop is CASSLHGLAFF. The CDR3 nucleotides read TGTGCCAGCAGCCTACACGGACTTGCTTTCTTT.

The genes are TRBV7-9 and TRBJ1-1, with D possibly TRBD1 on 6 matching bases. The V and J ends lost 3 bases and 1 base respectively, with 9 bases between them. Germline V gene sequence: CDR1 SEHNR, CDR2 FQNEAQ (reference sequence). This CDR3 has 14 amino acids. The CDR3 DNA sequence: TGTGCCAGCAGCTTGTCGACAGGGAACACTGAAGCTTTCTTT. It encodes CASSLSTGNTEAFF.

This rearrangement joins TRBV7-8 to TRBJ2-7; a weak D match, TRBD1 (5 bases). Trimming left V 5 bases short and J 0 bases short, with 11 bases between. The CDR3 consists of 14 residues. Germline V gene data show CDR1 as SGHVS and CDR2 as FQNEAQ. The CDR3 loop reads CASSTRQSSYEQYF. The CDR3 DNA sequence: TGTGCCAGCAGCACCCGACAGAGCTCCTACGAGCAGTACTTC. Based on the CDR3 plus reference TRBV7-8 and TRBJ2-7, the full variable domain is GAGVSQSPRYKVAKRGQDVALRCDPISGHVSLFWYQQALGQGPEFLTYFQNEAQLDKSGLPSDRFFAERPEGSVSTLKIQRTQQEDSAVYLCASSTRQSSYEQYFGPGTRLTVT.

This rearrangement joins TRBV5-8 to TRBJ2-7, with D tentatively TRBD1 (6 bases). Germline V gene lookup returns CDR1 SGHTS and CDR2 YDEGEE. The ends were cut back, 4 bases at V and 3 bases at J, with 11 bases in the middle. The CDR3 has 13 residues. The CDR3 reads CASSRGQSYEQYV. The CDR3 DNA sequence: TGTGCCAGCAGCAGGGGACAAAGCTACGAGCAGTACGTC.

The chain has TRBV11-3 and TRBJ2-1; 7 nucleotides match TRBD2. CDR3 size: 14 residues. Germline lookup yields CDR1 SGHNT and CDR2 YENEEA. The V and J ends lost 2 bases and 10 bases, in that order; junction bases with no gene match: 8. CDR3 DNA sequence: TGTGCCAGCAGCTTATGGGCGGGGGAAGGCGAGCAGTTCTTC. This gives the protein CASSLWAGEGEQFF.

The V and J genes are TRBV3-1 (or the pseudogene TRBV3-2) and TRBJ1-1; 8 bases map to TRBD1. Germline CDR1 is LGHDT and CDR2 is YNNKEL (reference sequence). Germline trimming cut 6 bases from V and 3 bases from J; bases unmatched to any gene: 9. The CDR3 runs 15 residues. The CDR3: CASRRQGLGHTEAFF. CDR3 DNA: TGTGCCAGCAGGAGACAGGGGCTAGGGCACACTGAAGCTTTCTTT.

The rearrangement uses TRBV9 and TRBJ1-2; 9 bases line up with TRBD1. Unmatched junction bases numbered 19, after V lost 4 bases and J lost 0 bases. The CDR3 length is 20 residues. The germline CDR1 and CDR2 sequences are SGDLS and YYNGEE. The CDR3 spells CASSLGTGTGILEPNYGYTF. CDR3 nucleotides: TGTGCCAGCAGCCTGGGAACCGGGACAGGGATTCTTGAACCTAACTATGGCTACACCTTC.

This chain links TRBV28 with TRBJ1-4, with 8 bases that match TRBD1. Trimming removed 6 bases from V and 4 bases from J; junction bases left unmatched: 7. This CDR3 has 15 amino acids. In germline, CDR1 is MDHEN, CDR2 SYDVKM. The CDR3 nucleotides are TGTGCCAGCAGGGGCACAGGGGGTTATAATGAAAAACTGTTTTTT. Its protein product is CASRGTGGYNEKLFF.

DNA of the CDR3: TGTGCCAGCAGCCAAGATCCGGGACCCCAAGGGGGGACCCAGTACTTC. It codes for CASSQDPGPQGGTQYF. The chain joins TRBV3-1 (or the pseudogene TRBV3-2) to TRBJ2-5; the D gene is possibly TRBD1 (6 bases). The CDR3 is made up of 16 amino acids. Trimming shortened V by 0 bases and J by 7 bases, and 18 bases separated the two germline ends. Looked up from germline, CDR1 is LGHDT and CDR2 is YNNKEL (reference sequence).

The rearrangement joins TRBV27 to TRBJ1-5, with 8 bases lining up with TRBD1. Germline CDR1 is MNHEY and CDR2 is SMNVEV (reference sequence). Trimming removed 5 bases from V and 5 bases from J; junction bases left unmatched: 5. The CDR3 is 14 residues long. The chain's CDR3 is CASSPDRAYQPQHF. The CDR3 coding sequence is TGTGCCAGCAGTCCGGACAGGGCCTATCAGCCCCAGCATTTT.

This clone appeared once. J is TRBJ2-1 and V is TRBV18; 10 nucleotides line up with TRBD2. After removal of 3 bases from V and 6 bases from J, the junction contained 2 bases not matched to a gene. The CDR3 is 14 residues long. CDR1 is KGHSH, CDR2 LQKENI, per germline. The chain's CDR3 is CASSPTSGANEQFF. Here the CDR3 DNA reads TGTGCCAGCTCACCTACTAGCGGGGCCAATGAGCAGTTCTTC.